This record covers a single TCR beta chain. The antigen is not known. The data were obtained in a study of blood T cells in healthy people across ages. Overall study findings and caveats: A strong correlation between TCR beta diversity and naive T cell percentage was seen. Higher diversity, along with more naive CD4+ cells, distinguished long-lived donors from aged donors.

This CDR3 contains 11 residues. V gave up 8 bases and J gave up 3 bases, with 6 bases separating them. The germline V gene has CDR1 ENHRY and CDR2 SYGVKD. A second PCR, run for about 6 to 12 cycles, used a sample-barcoded 5' primer plus a J-beta primer mix. MiXCR, run by TCRdb on the 5' RACE reads, gives a single entry per CDR3 protein. Of 270,000 or so distinct CDR3 sequences in the sample, 25% to 30% were seen once. The sample comprised blood. This chain joins TRBV10-3 and TRBJ2-3; TRBD2 might be the D (5 bases). The TCR sequence derives from a woman aged 70 to 79 in good health. In DNA form, the CDR3 reads TGTGCCATCGGCGGGACAGATACGCAGTATTTT. It specifies CAIGGTDTQYF.